Following are 10 T cell receptor beta chains from one sample sequenced in a study of T cell repertoires in cytomegalovirus infection. Using its own MiXCR run on the reads, TCRdb lists one record per CDR3 protein. The table has around 240,000 distinct CDR3 sequences, roughly 22% seen once. Sequencing was done on a sample of CD8+ T cells from PBMCs. The origin of the receptors is a human donor in good health (CMV status not recorded). Some clones in this sample may be carry-over from other donors' samples.

There are many counts of this clonotype. The chain recombines TRBV7-6 with TRBJ2-2, with D perhaps matching TRBD1 (7 bases). V was cut by 11 bases and J by 1 base, with 14 bases left in between. This CDR3 is 14 amino acids long. Looked up from germline, CDR1 is SGHVS and CDR2 is FNYEAQ. The CDR3 coding sequence is TGTGCCGGATCCAGGGGGGAGAACACCGGGGAGCTGTTTTTT. It codes for CAGSRGENTGELFF.

This clonotype was counted many times. This rearrangement joins TRBV7-2 to TRBJ1-4; D is possibly TRBD1 (6 bases). Germline CDR1 is SGHTA and CDR2 is FQGNSA. V lost 5 bases and J lost 0, with 13 bases in between. The CDR3 covers 16 residues. The CDR3 sequence is CASSPNSGATNEKLFF. The DNA of the CDR3 is TGTGCCAGCAGCCCAAACTCAGGGGCAACTAATGAAAAACTGTTTTTT.

This clonotype was detected ten times or more. The chain couples TRBV12-3 or TRBV12-4 to TRBJ1-1; D gene unclear. Trimming stripped 5 bases from V and 5 bases from J, with 12 bases between. This CDR3 is built from 13 residues. This chain's CDR3 is CASSATLGTEAFF. CDR3 in DNA: TGTGCCAGCAGTGCTACTCTAGGGACTGAAGCTTTCTTT.

The rearrangement joins TRBV20-1 to TRBJ1-2, with TRBD1 matching 12 bases. The CDR3 consists of 14 residues. V was clipped by 6 bases and J by 8 bases; unmatched bases: 10. Looked up from germline, CDR1 is DFQATT and CDR2 is SNEGSKA (reference sequence). CDR3 nucleotides: TGCAGTGCGCCGGGACAGGGGGCATCTCGGGGCTACACCTTC. It encodes CSAPGQGASRGYTF.

The chain is built from TRBV12-3 or TRBV12-4 and TRBJ2-5; D is unclear. There are 13 residues in the CDR3. Trimming pared 6 bases from V and 5 bases from J, leaving 13 bases between. CDR3 loop: CASSPLIRETQYF. The CDR3 nucleotides read TGTGCCAGCAGCCCTCTGATTCGGGAGACCCAGTACTTC.

In its sample, this clonotype was seen many times. The chain couples TRBV7-9 to TRBJ2-1, with D tentatively TRBD2 (6 bases). The germline gives CDR1 SEHNR, CDR2 FQNEAQ (reference sequence). Between the trimmed V and J ends, which lost 3 bases and 5 bases, there was a span of 8 bases. CDR3 length: 13 residues. The CDR3 spells CASSFRGNNEQFF. The DNA of the CDR3 is TGTGCCAGCAGCTTTCGGGGGAACAATGAGCAGTTCTTC.

There are a few counts of this clonotype. The chain carries TRBV5-1 and TRBJ1-2; TRBD1 matches 8 bases. This CDR3 has 14 amino acids. CDR1 SGHRS and CDR2 YFSETQ come from the germline V gene. Germline trimming cut 4 bases from V and 4 bases from J; bases unmatched to any gene: 6. CDR3 loop: CASSAWTGTYGYTF. As DNA, the CDR3 is TGCGCCAGCAGCGCTTGGACAGGGACCTATGGCTACACCTTC.

In this sample, this clonotype turned up many times. V gene TRBV12-3 or TRBV12-4 combines with J gene TRBJ1-6; D is perhaps TRBD1 (6 bases). This CDR3 has 16 amino acids. Trimming stripped 6 bases from V and 2 bases from J, with 14 bases between. The chain's CDR3 is CASRLQGFAYNSPLHF. In DNA, the CDR3 is TGTGCCAGCAGACTCCAGGGGTTCGCCTATAATTCACCCCTCCACTTT.

The V call is TRBV20-1, the J call TRBJ1-1, with D perhaps matching TRBD1 (6 bases). Germline CDR1 reads DFQATT; CDR2 reads SNEGSKA (reference sequence). This CDR3 region has 13 residues. V lost 0 bases and J lost 10, with 15 bases in between. The CDR3 loop is CSARDSYREGAFF. The CDR3 DNA reads TGCAGTGCTAGAGATAGTTACAGGGAGGGAGCTTTCTTT.

The chain couples TRBV28 to TRBJ1-2; tentatively, D is TRBD1 (5 bases). V was trimmed by 4 bases and J by 4 bases, leaving 22 bases between them. This CDR3 comprises 17 residues. Germline V CDR1 and CDR2: MDHEN, SYDVKM. In DNA, the CDR3 is TGTGCCAGCAGTTCATCGGGACTCTGGACTCACTTCTATGGCTACACCTTC. This gives the protein CASSSSGLWTHFYGYTF.